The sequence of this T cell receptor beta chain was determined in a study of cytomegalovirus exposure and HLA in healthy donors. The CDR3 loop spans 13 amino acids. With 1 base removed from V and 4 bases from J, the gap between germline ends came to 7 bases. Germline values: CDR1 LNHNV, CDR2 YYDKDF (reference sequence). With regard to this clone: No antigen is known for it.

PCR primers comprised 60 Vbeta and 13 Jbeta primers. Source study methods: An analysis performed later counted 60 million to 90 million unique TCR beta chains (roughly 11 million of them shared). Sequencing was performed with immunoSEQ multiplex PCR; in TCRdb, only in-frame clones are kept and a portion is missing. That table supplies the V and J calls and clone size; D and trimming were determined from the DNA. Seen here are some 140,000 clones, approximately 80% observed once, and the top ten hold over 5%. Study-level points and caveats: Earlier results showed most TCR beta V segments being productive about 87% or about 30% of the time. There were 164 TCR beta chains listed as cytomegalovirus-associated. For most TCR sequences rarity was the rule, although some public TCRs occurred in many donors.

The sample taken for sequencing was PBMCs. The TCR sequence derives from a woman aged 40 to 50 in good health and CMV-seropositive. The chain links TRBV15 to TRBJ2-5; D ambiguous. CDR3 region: CATSRAPGETQYF. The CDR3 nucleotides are TGTGCCACCAGCAGAGCTCCGGGAGAGACCCAGTACTTC.